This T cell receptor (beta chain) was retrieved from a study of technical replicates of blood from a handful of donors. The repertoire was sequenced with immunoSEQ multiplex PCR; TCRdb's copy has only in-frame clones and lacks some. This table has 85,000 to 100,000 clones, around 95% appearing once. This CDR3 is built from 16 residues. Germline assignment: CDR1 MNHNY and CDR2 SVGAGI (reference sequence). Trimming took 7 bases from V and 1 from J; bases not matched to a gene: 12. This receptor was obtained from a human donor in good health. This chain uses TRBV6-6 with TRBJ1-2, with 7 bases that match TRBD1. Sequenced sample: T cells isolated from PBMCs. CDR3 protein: CASISDDRASNYGYTF. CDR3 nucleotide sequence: TGTGCCAGCATATCCGATGACAGGGCCAGTAACTATGGCTACACCTTC.